Below are 16 T cell receptor beta chains sequenced from a single sample in a study of blood T cell repertoires in COVID-19. Libraries were prepared by immunoSEQ multiplex PCR; TCRdb keeps only in-frame clonotypes and omits some of them. The table shows 70,000 or so clones, with approximately 90% occurring only once. The sample consisted of peripheral blood. These receptors originate from a human donor in a cohort sampled during active COVID-19.

This sequence joins TRBV28 and TRBJ1-4, with D maybe TRBD1 (5 bases). The germline V gene has CDR1 MDHEN and CDR2 SYDVKM. The CDR3 sequence is 15 residues long. V was shortened by 6 bases and J by 8 bases, with 19 bases between the two germline ends. CDR3 nucleotides: TGTGCCAGCAGAACGACACTGCCGGCAGGGGAAAAACTGTTTTTT. Translating it yields CASRTTLPAGEKLFF.

V and J are TRBV3-1 (or the pseudogene TRBV3-2) and TRBJ2-7; a weak D match, TRBD2 (5 bases). V was pared by 3 bases and J by 0 bases, with 9 bases between. The V gene's germline CDR1 is LGHDT and CDR2 YNNKEL (reference sequence). This CDR3 has 14 amino acids. CDR3 region: CASSQGVSSYEQYF. DNA of the CDR3: TGTGCCAGCAGCCAGGGAGTAAGCTCCTACGAGCAGTACTTC.

The chain carries TRBV4-1 and TRBJ1-2; 7 bases are shared with TRBD1. CDR3 size: 17 residues. Germline CDR1 is MGHRA and CDR2 is YSYEKL. V lost 1 base and J lost 4; bases outside the gene matches: 12. The CDR3: CASSQGGGEGVIYGYTF. CDR3 bases: TGCGCCAGCAGCCAAGGAGGGGGCGAAGGGGTGATCTATGGCTACACCTTC.

The V call is TRBV6-5, the J call TRBJ1-2; the match to TRBD1 covers 10 bases. Germline lookup yields CDR1 MNHEY and CDR2 SVGAGI. This CDR3 comprises 15 residues. V gave up 6 bases and J gave up 5 bases; unmatched junction bases: 9. The CDR3 protein is CASSQRQGAMYGYTF. CDR3 in DNA: TGTGCCAGCAGCCAGAGACAGGGGGCTATGTATGGCTACACCTTC.

The chain has TRBV6-9 and TRBJ2-7; the D gene is possibly TRBD1 (6 bases). The CDR3 consists of 15 residues. Trimming left V 4 bases short and J 8 bases short, with 21 bases between. The germline V gene has CDR1 MNHGY and CDR2 SVAAGI. The CDR3 loop reads CASSSEESGALKQYF. Written as DNA, the CDR3 is TGTGCCAGCAGTTCGGAAGAGTCAGGGGCGCTGAAGCAGTACTTC.

A note on this clone: This specimen includes other DNA sequences encoding the same CDR3. The gene calls are TRBV9 and TRBJ2-7; 7 nucleotides match TRBD1. This CDR3 contains 14 residues. Germline V CDR1 and CDR2: SGDLS, YYNGEE. With V trimmed by 0 bases and J by 3 bases, 3 bases remained unmatched. The CDR3 loop is CASSVGSGGYEQYF. The DNA of the CDR3 is TGTGCCAGCAGCGTAGGCTCAGGGGGCTACGAGCAGTACTTC.

Details on this clone: Other DNA sequences in this specimen translate into the identical CDR3. The chain carries TRBV27 and TRBJ1-5; D possibly corresponds to TRBD1 (5 bases). Germline V gene data show CDR1 as MNHEY and CDR2 as SMNVEV (reference sequence). The ends were cut back, 4 bases at V and 4 bases at J, with 8 bases in the middle. This CDR3 region has 13 residues. The chain's CDR3 is CASSYRGNQPQHF. The DNA of the CDR3 is TGTGCCAGCAGTTATCGGGGGAATCAGCCCCAGCATTTT.

The chain carries TRBV2 and TRBJ1-1; no clear D. The V end lost 6 bases, the J end lost 1 base, and 9 bases lay between the germline ends. This CDR3 is 13 amino acids long. Germline V gene sequence: CDR1 SNHLY, CDR2 FYNNEI. CDR3 sequence: CASRGRQNTEAFF. CDR3 bases: TGTGCCAGCAGGGGTAGACAGAACACTGAAGCTTTCTTT. Full variable domain (rest looked up from reference TRBV2 and TRBJ1-1): EPEVTQTPSHQVTQMGQEVILRCVPISNHLYFYWYRQILGQKVEFLVSFYNNEISEKSEIFDDQFSVERPDGSNFTLKIRSTKLEDSAMYFCASRGRQNTEAFFGQGTRLTVV.

V and J are TRBV30 and TRBJ1-2, with a tentative D call TRBD1 (5 bases). Germline-derived CDR1 and CDR2 are GTSNPN and SVGIG (reference sequence). The CDR3 totals 11 residues. Between the trimmed V and J ends, which lost 7 bases and 4 bases, there was a span of 10 bases. The CDR3 is CASRGSYGYTF. As DNA, the CDR3 is TGTGCCTCCCGGGGGTCCTATGGCTACACCTTC.

The V call is TRBV15, the J call TRBJ1-2; D is ambiguous. The germline V and J ends were trimmed by 0 bases and 5 bases, with 13 bases remaining between them. Germline CDR1 LNHNV, CDR2 YYDKDF (reference sequence). The CDR3 runs to 15 residues. The CDR3 protein is CATSRDRQALYGYTF. In nucleotides, the CDR3 is TGTGCCACCAGCAGAGATCGGCAGGCATTATATGGCTACACCTTC.

The rearrangement uses TRBV7-6 and TRBJ1-2, with D unresolved. The germline V gene has CDR1 SGHVS and CDR2 FNYEAQ. The CDR3 totals 19 residues. Trimming took off 4 bases at V and 4 bases at J, with 28 bases between the two ends. The CDR3 DNA reads TGTGCCAGCAGCTCGAACTTCGGACGCAACAGAGAGGGCCTCTATGGCTACACCTTC. Residues: CASSSNFGRNREGLYGYTF.

This chain joins TRBV11-2 and TRBJ1-1, with D tentatively TRBD1 (5 bases). V gave up 2 bases and J gave up 8 bases, with 24 bases separating them. Germline V lookup: CDR1 SGHAT, CDR2 FQNNGV. This CDR3 comprises 17 residues. For the CDR3, the DNA is TGTGCCAGCAGCTTAAGTCGGGGTCCCCCGGGGGGGTGCGAAGCTTTCTTT. Residues: CASSLSRGPPGGCEAFF.

The genes are TRBV27 and TRBJ1-4, with TRBD1 matching 8 bases. V lost 5 bases to trimming and J lost 8 bases; unmatched junction nucleotides: 7. CDR1 is MNHEY, CDR2 SMNVEV, per germline (reference sequence). The CDR3 covers 14 residues. CDR3 protein: CASSTGTGLEKLFF. CDR3 in DNA: TGTGCCAGCAGTACCGGGACAGGTTTGGAAAAACTGTTTTTT.

CDR3 sequence (DNA): TGTGCCAGTAGTATAGATTCTAGAAGGGTGACAGGCTACGAGCAGTACTTC. Encoded protein: CASSIDSRRVTGYEQYF. This chain links TRBV19 with TRBJ2-7; a weak D match, TRBD1 (6 bases). The CDR3 covers 17 residues. Germline-derived CDR1 and CDR2 are LNHDA and SQIVND (reference sequence). Trimming stripped 0 bases from V and 3 bases from J, with 18 bases between.

The chain has TRBV24-1 and TRBJ2-5, with D unclear. Germline CDR1 and CDR2: KGHDR and SFDVKD. V shed 0 bases and J shed 0 bases, with 4 bases lying between them. There are 14 residues in the CDR3. The CDR3 protein is CATSDLQDQETQYF. The CDR3 DNA sequence: TGTGCCACCAGTGATTTGCAGGACCAAGAGACCCAGTACTTC.

The chain has TRBV18 and TRBJ2-7, with D tentatively TRBD1 (6 bases). The CDR3 has 17 amino acids. In germline, CDR1 is KGHSH, CDR2 LQKENI. Trimming removed 3 bases from V and 5 bases from J, with 23 bases in between. The DNA of the CDR3 is TGTGCCAGCTCACCCTCGGACAGTCATCCCACGGGGAACGAGCAGTACTTC. It codes for CASSPSDSHPTGNEQYF.